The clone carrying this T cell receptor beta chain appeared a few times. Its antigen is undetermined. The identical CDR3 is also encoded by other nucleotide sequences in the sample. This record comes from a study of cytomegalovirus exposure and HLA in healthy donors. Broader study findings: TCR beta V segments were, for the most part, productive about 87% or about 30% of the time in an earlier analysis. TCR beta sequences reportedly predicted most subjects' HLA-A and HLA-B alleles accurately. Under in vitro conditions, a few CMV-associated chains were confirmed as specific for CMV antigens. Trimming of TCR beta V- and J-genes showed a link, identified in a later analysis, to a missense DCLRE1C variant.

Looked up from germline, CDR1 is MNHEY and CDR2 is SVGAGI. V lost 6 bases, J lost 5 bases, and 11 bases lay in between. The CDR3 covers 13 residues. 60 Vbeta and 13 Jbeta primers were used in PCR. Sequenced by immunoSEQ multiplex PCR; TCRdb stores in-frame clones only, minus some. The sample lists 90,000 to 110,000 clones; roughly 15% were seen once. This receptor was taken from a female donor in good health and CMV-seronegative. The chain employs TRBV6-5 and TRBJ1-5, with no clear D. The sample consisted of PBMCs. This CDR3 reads CASSPSYYQPQHF. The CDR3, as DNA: TGTGCCAGCAGCCCCTCGTACTATCAGCCCCAGCATTTT.